The sequence of this T cell receptor (beta chain) was determined in a study of blood T cell repertoires in COVID-19. This clone was seen a handful of times. V lost 5 bases, J lost 6 bases, and 21 bases stayed unmatched. CDR1 is SGHNT, CDR2 YENEEA, per germline. The CDR3 has 19 amino acids. Original processing notes: Estimated nucleated cell counts came from reference gene primer amplification. Clones were sequenced by immunoSEQ multiplex PCR, and TCRdb holds only the in-frame ones, with some missing. That table gives V, J and clone size, and the DNA gave D and trimming. The table shows under 300,000 clones, with roughly nine tenths occurring only once.

This clonotype was obtained from a young woman who had recovered from COVID-19. Sequenced sample: PBMCs or T cells enriched from blood (not recorded which). The chain links TRBV11-3 to TRBJ1-2; 10 bases map to TRBD1. The CDR3 bases are TGTGCCAGCAGCCTCCCAGAGGGGACAGGGGCCCCTTCTCCGGATGGCTACACCTTC. It specifies CASSLPEGTGAPSPDGYTF.